This paragraph covers one T cell receptor beta chain sequence. What it binds is unknown. TCRdb's copy holds only in-frame clones and misses some; the assay was immunoSEQ multiplex PCR. The sample carries 1,500,000 or so clones, roughly 96% recorded once. The data were taken from a study of shared clonotypes between healthy human individuals. Study results and limitations: Sharing across a few donors was seen in about 5% of naive CD4 clonotypes. Estimated richness was generally greater in naive than memory subsets.

The split of CD4+ cells yielded CD45RA+ naive and CD45RA-negative memory subsets. This TCR was sampled from a man between 25 and 39 years old in good health. The source material was naive CD4+ T cells sorted from blood. Sample subset: CD45RA+ positively selected.

This CDR3 reads CASSLEGTHTYEQYF. CDR3 nucleotides: TGTGCCAGCAGCTTAGAAGGGACTCATACCTACGAGCAGTACTTC. The chain uses TRBV7-2 and TRBJ2-7; maybe TRBD2 (6 bases). Germline V gene lookup returns CDR1 SGHTA and CDR2 FQGNSA. This CDR3 is 15 amino acids long. Trimming removed 1 base from V and 2 bases from J, with 12 bases in between.